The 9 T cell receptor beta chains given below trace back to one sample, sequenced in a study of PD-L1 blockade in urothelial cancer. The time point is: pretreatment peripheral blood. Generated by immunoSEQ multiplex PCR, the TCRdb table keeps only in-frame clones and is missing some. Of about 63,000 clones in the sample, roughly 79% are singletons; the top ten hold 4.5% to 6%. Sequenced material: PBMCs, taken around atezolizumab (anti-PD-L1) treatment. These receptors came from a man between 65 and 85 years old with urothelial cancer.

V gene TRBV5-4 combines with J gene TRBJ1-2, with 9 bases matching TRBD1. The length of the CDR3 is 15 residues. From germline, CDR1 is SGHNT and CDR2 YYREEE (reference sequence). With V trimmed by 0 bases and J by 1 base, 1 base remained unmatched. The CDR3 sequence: CASSLGQGVNYGYTF. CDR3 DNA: TGTGCCAGCAGCTTGGGACAGGGGGTTAACTATGGCTACACCTTC. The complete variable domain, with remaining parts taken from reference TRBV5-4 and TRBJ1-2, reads ETGVTQSPTHLIKTRGQQVTLRCSSQSGHNTVSWYQQALGQGPQFIFQYYREEENGRGNFPPRFSGLQFPNYSSELNVNALELDDSALYLCASSLGQGVNYGYTFGSGTRLTVV.

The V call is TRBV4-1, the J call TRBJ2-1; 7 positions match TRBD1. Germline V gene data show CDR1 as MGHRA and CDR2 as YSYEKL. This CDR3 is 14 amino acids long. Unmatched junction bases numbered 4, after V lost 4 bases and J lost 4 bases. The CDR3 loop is CASSLGTAYNEQFF. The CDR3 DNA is TGCGCCAGCAGCCTAGGGACAGCTTACAATGAGCAGTTCTTC.

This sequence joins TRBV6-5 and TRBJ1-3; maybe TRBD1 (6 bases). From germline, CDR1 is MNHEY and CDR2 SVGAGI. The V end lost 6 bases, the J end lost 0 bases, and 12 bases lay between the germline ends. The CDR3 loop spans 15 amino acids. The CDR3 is CASRPTGTSGNTIYF. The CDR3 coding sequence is TGTGCCAGCAGACCCACAGGGACCTCTGGAAACACCATATATTTT.

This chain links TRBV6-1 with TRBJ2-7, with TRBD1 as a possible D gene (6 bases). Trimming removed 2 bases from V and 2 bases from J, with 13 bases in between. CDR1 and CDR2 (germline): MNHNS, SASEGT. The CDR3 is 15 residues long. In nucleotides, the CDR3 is TGTGCCAGCAGTGAACTTCCCGGACAGACCTACGAGCAGTACTTC. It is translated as CASSELPGQTYEQYF.

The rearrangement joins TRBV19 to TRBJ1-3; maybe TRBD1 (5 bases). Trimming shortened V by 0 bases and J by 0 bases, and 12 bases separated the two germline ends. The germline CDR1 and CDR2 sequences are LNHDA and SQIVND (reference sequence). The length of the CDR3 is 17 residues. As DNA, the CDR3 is TGTGCCAGTAGTATAGAACCCCCCGGACACTCTGGAAACACCATATATTTT. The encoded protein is CASSIEPPGHSGNTIYF. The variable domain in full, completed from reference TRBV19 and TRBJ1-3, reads DGGITQSPKYLFRKEGQNVTLSCEQNLNHDAMYWYRQDPGQGLRLIYYSQIVNDFQKGDIAEGYSVSREKKESFPLTVTSAQKNPTAFYLCASSIEPPGHSGNTIYFGEGSWLTVV.

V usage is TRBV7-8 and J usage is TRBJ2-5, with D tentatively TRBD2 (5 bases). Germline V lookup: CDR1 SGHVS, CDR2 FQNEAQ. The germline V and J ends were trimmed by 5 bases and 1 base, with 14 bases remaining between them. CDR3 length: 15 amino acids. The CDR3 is CASSPRAVPQETQYF. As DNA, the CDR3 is TGTGCCAGCAGCCCGAGGGCAGTTCCCCAAGAGACCCAGTACTTC. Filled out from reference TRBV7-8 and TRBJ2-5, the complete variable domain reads GAGVSQSPRYKVAKRGQDVALRCDPISGHVSLFWYQQALGQGPEFLTYFQNEAQLDKSGLPSDRFFAERPEGSVSTLKIQRTQQEDSAVYLCASSPRAVPQETQYFGPGTRLLVL.

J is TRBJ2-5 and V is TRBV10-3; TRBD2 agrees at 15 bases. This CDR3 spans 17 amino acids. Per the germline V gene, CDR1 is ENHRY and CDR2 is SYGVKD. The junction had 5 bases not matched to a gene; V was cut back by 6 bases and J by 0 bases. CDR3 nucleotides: TGTGCCATCAGGGACGGGACTAGCGGGAGGCACCAAGAGACCCAGTACTTC. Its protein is CAIRDGTSGRHQETQYF.

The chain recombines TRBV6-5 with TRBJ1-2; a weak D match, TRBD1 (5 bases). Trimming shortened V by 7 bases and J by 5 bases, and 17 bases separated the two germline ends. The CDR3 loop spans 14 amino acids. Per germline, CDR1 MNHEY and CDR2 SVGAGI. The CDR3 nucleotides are TGTGCCAGCAACCGGGGGAGGGAAGGATATGGCTACACCTTC. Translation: CASNRGREGYGYTF.

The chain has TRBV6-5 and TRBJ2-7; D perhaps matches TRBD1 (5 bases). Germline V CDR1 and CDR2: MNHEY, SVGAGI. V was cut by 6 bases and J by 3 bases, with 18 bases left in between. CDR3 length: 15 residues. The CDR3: CASRKDPQGVYEQYF. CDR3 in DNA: TGTGCCAGCAGAAAGGACCCACAAGGGGTCTACGAGCAGTACTTC.